This T cell receptor (beta chain) was captured by sequencing in a study of blood T cells in healthy people across ages. The germline V and J ends were trimmed by 3 bases and 1 base, with 10 bases remaining between them. The V gene's germline CDR1 is SNHLY and CDR2 FYNNEI. This CDR3 is 15 amino acids long. PCR was performed a second time for about 7 to 12 cycles using a sample-barcoded 5' primer and a J-beta primer mix. Each cDNA molecule carried a tag from a template-switch adaptor that contained 12 random nucleotides. The study obtained at least 3 million CDR3-containing paired-end reads from every sample. One entry per CDR3 protein, called by TCRdb with MiXCR from the 5' RACE reads. The data show 1.5 million to 2 million distinct CDR3 sequences, roughly 28% seen once. Points from the study as a whole: TCR beta diversity, measured per million T cells, fell in a roughly linear way with age.

On this clonotype: The antigen remains undetermined.

The gene calls are TRBV2 and TRBJ2-4; perhaps TRBD1 as D (5 bases). Sequencing was carried out using blood. This clonotype originated in a woman younger than 45 in good health. The CDR3 coding sequence is TGTGCCAGCAGTGAGGAAGGGGATGCCAAAAACATTCAGTACTTC. Protein sequence: CASSEEGDAKNIQYF.